This T cell receptor beta chain was captured in a study of control samples from healthy donors and cancer patients. There are 13 residues in the CDR3. Germline CDR1 reads SNHLY; CDR2 reads FYNNEI. The V and J ends lost 4 bases and 6 bases, in that order; junction bases with no gene match: 4. TCRdb's table, derived via immunoSEQ multiplex PCR, lists solely in-frame clones and lacks some. The sample holds approximately 150,000 clones, roughly 89% seen once. This sequence originates from a young man in good health. Sequencing used blood. The chain uses TRBV2 and TRBJ2-3; 7 bases line up with TRBD2. The CDR3 DNA follows: TGTGCCAGCAGTGTTGATAGCGGGGATACGCAGTATTTT. This codes for CASSVDSGDTQYF.